This TCR beta chain was recovered during a study of cytomegalovirus exposure and HLA in healthy donors. This clone was detected a few times. Primers for the PCR totalled 60 Vbeta and 13 Jbeta. The repertoire was sequenced with immunoSEQ multiplex PCR; TCRdb's copy has only in-frame clones and lacks some. In the table there are 150,000 to 200,000 clones, around 77% of which are singletons. This CDR3 is 14 amino acids long. Looked up from germline, CDR1 is LNHDA and CDR2 is SQIVND (reference sequence). With 5 bases clipped from V and 6 bases from J, the junction kept 2 bases outside the gene matches. The source material was PBMCs. The sequence derives from a man aged 25-40 years in good health and CMV-seronegative. The rearrangement joins TRBV19 to TRBJ1-4; TRBD1 matches at 11 bases. The CDR3 protein is CASSLGQGDEKLFF. The CDR3 region has the DNA TGTGCCAGTAGTTTGGGACAGGGGGATGAAAAACTGTTTTTT.